These 8 T cell receptor beta chains were sequenced from one sample in a study of circulating CD8 cells and anti-PD-1 response in melanoma (dated by TCRdb to the early 2020s). These reads were obtained on a NextSeq 500. The QIAseq Immune Repertoire RNA Library Kit, Human TCR Panel, was used to prepare TCR libraries from around 15 ng of total RNA. TCRdb reran the public reads through fastp at Q25 and MiXCR, keeping productive beta chains. Each CDR3 protein gets just one entry, which takes the most common genes and DNA from the rows behind it. Within this sample are 1,500 to 2,000 distinct CDR3 sequences, with about 8.6% of them counted one time only. The biggest ten clones account for 5.4% of the sample. Using a BD FACSAria II cell sorter, four subsets defined by PD-1 and/or TIGIT were sorted from live CD3+CD8+TCRalphabeta+ cells. The sequencing used CD8+ T cells from PBMCs, collected at baseline or after one month of anti-PD-1 therapy (not recorded which). The receptors come from a human donor with melanoma.

This clonotype ranks as medium-sized. The V call is TRBV28, the J call TRBJ1-1; perhaps TRBD1 as D (5 bases). Per the germline V gene, CDR1 is MDHEN and CDR2 is SYDVKM. V lost 3 bases, J lost 6 bases, and 11 bases lay in between. The CDR3 is 13 residues long. The CDR3 region has the DNA TGTGCCAGCAGTTTCGGGGGAGGGGCTGAAGCTTTCTTT. This encodes CASSFGGGAEAFF.

By proportion, this clonotype is medium-sized (0.01 to 0.1%). V usage is TRBV27 and J usage is TRBJ1-3; TRBD1 agrees at 8 bases. V trimming: 0 bases; J trimming: 6 bases; junction bases outside the gene matches: 10. This CDR3 has 17 residues. Germline loops: CDR1 MNHEY, CDR2 SMNVEV (reference sequence). The CDR3 protein is CASSLSYPGTGENTIYF. In DNA, the CDR3 is TGTGCCAGCAGTTTATCATATCCCGGGACAGGAGAAAACACCATATATTTT.

This clonotype ranks as medium-sized. The genes are TRBV7-2 and TRBJ2-7; TRBD2 is a possible D gene (6 bases). V was pared by 5 bases and J by 2 bases, with 13 bases between. Germline V gene sequence: CDR1 SGHTA, CDR2 FQGNSA. The length of the CDR3 is 14 residues. In DNA, the CDR3 is TGTGCCAGCAGCCTGGGGACTGGTCCCTACGAGCAGTACTTC. It encodes CASSLGTGPYEQYF.

By share, this clonotype counts as medium-sized. This chain links TRBV20-1 with TRBJ2-3; 10 nucleotides align to TRBD2. The CDR3 has 17 residues. Germline V CDR1 and CDR2: DFQATT, SNEGSKA (reference sequence). Trimming removed 6 bases from V and 0 bases from J; junction bases left unmatched: 12. DNA for the CDR3: TGCAGTGCGCTACTTAGCGGGAGGAGCCTTAGCACAGATACGCAGTATTTT. Protein sequence: CSALLSGRSLSTDTQYF.

Relative to its sample, this clonotype is medium-sized. Because it lacks the conserved phenylalanine or tryptophan at the end, this CDR3 is likely a read error. The V gene is TRBV30, the J gene TRBJ2-7; no reliable D call. Germline V gene data show CDR1 as GTSNPN and CDR2 as SVGIG (reference sequence). CDR3 length: 13 amino acids. V gave up 0 bases and J gave up 0 bases, with 6 bases separating them. The CDR3 loop reads CAWSVRSSYEQYS. The CDR3 DNA reads TGTGCCTGGAGTGTACGAAGCTCCTACGAGCAGTACTCC.

This clonotype is categorized as medium-sized (0.01 to 0.1%). The genes are TRBV27 and TRBJ2-7; tentatively, D is TRBD2 (6 bases). The CDR3 loop spans 14 amino acids. Germline assignment: CDR1 MNHEY and CDR2 SMNVEV (reference sequence). The V and J ends lost 3 bases and 7 bases respectively, with 16 bases between them. Written as DNA, the CDR3 is TGTGCCAGCAGTTTGGGGACTCTAGAGAAGGAGCAGTACTTC. This translates into CASSLGTLEKEQYF.

This clonotype is medium-sized (0.01 to 0.1%). V is TRBV7-3 and J is TRBJ2-2; unclear D gene. CDR3 length: 13 residues. The V end lost 2 bases, the J end lost 2 bases, and 3 bases lay between the germline ends. Germline V gene data show CDR1 as SGHTA and CDR2 as FQGTGA. In nucleotides, the CDR3 is TGTGCCAGCAGCTTACCCAACACCGGGGAGCTGTTTTTT. It encodes CASSLPNTGELFF.

Comment on this clonotype: This could be a read error, since a much larger clone is one nucleotide away. The chain recombines TRBV27 with TRBJ2-7; 7 bases agree with TRBD1. Germline CDR1 MNHEY, CDR2 SMNVEV (reference sequence). V shed 2 bases and J 5 bases; nucleotides not matched to a gene: 6. The CDR3 extends over 14 amino acids. CDR3 amino acids: CASSLGGQPDEQYF. DNA of the CDR3: TGTGCCAGCAGTTTAGGGGGACAGCCCGACGAGCAGTACTTC.